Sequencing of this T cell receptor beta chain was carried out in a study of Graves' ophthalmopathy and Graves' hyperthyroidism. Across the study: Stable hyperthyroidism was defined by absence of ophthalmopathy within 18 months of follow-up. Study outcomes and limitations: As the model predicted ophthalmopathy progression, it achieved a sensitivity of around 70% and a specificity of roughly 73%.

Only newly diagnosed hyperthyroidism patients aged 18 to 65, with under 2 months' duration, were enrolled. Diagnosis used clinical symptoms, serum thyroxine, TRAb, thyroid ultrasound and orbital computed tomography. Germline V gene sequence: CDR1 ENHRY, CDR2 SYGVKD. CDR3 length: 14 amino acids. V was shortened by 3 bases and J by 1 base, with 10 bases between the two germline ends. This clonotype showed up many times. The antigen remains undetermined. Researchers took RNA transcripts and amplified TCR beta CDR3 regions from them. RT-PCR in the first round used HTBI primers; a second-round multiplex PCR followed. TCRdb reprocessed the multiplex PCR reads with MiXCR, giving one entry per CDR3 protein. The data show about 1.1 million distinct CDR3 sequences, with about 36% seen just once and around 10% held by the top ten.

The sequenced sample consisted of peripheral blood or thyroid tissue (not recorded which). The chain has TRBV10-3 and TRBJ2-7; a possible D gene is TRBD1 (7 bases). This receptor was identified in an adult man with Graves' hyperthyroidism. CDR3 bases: TGTGCCATCAGTGATTCAGGGGGGTCCTACGAGCAGTACTTC. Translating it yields CAISDSGGSYEQYF.